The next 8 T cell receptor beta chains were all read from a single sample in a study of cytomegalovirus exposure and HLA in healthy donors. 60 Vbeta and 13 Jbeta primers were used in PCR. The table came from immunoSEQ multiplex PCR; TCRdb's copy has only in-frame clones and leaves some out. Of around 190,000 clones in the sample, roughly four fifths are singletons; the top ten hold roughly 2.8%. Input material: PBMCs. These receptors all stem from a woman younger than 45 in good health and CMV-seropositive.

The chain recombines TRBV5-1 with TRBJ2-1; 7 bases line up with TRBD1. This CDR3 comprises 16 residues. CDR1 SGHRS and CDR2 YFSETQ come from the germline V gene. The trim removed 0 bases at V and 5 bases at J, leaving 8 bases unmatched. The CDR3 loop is CASSLEEGARNNEQFF. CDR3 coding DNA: TGCGCCAGCAGCTTGGAAGAGGGGGCGAGGAACAATGAGCAGTTCTTC.

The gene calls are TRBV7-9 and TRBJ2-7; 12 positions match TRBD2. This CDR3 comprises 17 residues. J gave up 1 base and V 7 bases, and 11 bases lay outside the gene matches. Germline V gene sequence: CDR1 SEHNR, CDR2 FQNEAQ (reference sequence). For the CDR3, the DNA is TGTGCCAGCACCAATGGGGCTAGCGGGAGGGCGTCCTACGAGCAGTACTTC. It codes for CASTNGASGRASYEQYF.

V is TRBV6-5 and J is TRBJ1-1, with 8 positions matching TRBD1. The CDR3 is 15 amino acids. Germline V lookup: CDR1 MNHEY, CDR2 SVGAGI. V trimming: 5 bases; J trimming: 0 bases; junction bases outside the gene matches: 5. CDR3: CASSHRGALNTEAFF. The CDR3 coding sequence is TGTGCCAGCAGTCACAGGGGGGCTCTGAACACTGAAGCTTTCTTT.

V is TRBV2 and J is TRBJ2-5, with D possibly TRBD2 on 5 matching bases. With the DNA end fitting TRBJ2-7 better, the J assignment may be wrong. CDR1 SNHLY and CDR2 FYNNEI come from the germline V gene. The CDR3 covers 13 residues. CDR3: CASRRDKTYEQYF. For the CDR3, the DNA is TGTGCCAGCAGACGGGATAAGACCTACGAGCAGTACTTC.

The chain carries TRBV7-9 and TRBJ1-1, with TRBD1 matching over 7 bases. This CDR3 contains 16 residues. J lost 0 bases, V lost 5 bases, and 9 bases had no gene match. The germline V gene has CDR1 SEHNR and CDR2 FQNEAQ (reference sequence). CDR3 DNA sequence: TGTGCCAGCAGCGACATACAGGGGACCTTGAACACTGAAGCTTTCTTT. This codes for CASSDIQGTLNTEAFF.

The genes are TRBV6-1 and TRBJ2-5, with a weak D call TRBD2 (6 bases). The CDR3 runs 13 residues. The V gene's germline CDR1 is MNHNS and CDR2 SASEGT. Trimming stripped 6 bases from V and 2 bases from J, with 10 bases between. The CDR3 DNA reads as TGTGCCAGCAGGAGGGGACTTCAAGAGACCCAGTACTTC. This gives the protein CASRRGLQETQYF.

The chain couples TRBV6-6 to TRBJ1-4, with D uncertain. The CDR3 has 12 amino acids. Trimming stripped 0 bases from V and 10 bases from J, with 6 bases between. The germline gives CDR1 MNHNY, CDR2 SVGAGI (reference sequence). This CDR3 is CASSYSSGKLFF. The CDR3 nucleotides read TGTGCCAGCAGTTACTCGTCCGGAAAACTGTTTTTT.

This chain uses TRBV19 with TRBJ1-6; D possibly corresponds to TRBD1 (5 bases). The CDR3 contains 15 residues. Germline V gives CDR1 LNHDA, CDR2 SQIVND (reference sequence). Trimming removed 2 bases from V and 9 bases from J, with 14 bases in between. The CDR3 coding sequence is TGTGCCAGTAGTATACAAGGGGCTCGCGGTTCACCCCTCCACTTT. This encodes CASSIQGARGSPLHF.